This T cell receptor beta chain was captured by sequencing in a study of blood T cell repertoires in COVID-19. Study context: The United States, Italy and Spain were the sources of the acute and convalescent COVID-19 samples. PBMCs, B-cell-depleted T cells, or T cells were the source of the cDNA or gDNA that made up the material.

As handled by the study authors: Estimated nucleated cell counts came from reference gene primer amplification. The assay was immunoSEQ multiplex PCR, and TCRdb's table has in-frame clones only and misses some. The V and J calls and clone size come from that table; D and trimming were worked out from the DNA. The sample has tens of thousands of clones, around 84% seen once. The CDR3 is 13 amino acids. The germline V and J ends were trimmed by 7 bases and 5 bases, with 12 bases remaining between them. Germline V gives CDR1 MDHEN, CDR2 SYDVKM. A single count supports this clone. This TCR was recovered from a man in his 70s with acute or convalescent COVID-19. Sequenced sample: peripheral blood. The genes are TRBV28 and TRBJ1-5, with no clear D. CDR3 DNA: TGTGCCAGCACCGTCGACACTCATCAGCCCCAGCATTTT. Amino acids: CASTVDTHQPQHF.